The next 29 T cell receptor beta chains were all read from a single sample in a study of CXCR3-negative and CXCR3-positive naive CD8 T cells. Each TRB cDNA library was prepared by 5' RACE (with UMI labels). TCRdb re-called the 5' RACE reads and shows each CDR3 protein once, DNA omitted. Here the sample table reports over 70,000 distinct CDR3 sequences. Overall study results and limits: The study found more hydrophobic TRB CDR3s in CXCR3-positive naive cells than in CXCR3-negative naive cells.

No cognate antigen is known for these TCRs. Sequencing was performed on naive CXCR3+ CD8+ T cells from blood. Subset specified: CD45RO-CCR7+CD27+CD95- naive CD8+ T cells expressing CXCR3 (TNR3+). Receptor source: a human donor in good health. Some clones in this sample may be carry-over from other donors' samples.

This rearrangement joins TRBV6-6 to TRBJ2-3; checking the TCRdb D call of TRBD1 is not possible without DNA. Germline loops: CDR1 MNHNY, CDR2 SVGAGI (reference sequence). This CDR3 spans 13 amino acids. The CDR3 sequence is CASTEEVGGTQYF.

The rearrangement links TRBV20-1 to TRBJ2-7; TCRdb designates TRBD1, a call that cannot be tested without DNA. Germline V CDR1 and CDR2: DFQATT, SNEGSKA (reference sequence). The CDR3 runs 16 residues. The CDR3 spells CSARGQGVWGSYEQYF.

The J gene is TRBJ2-1, the V gene TRBV5-1; TCRdb's D call, TRBD1, is unchecked because there is no DNA. The CDR3 has 15 amino acids. From germline, CDR1 is SGHRS and CDR2 YFSETQ. CDR3 amino acids: CASSPGDITYNEQFF.

This sequence joins TRBV7-9 and TRBJ1-1; TCRdb's D call, TRBD1, is unchecked because there is no DNA. CDR1 is SEHNR and CDR2 is FQNEAQ in the germline V gene (reference sequence). The CDR3 is 12 residues long. This chain's CDR3 is CASSAGHTEAFF.

The chain has TRBV6-6 and TRBJ2-7; TCRdb lists TRBD1, though no DNA is available to test this call. Germline V lookup: CDR1 MNHNY, CDR2 SVGAGI (reference sequence). The CDR3 spans 15 residues. CDR3 sequence reads: CASSYSGRGNYEQYF.

The rearrangement uses TRBV4-2 and TRBJ1-3; TCRdb's D gene call, TRBD1, goes unchecked for lack of DNA. The CDR3 extends over 15 amino acids. Per germline, CDR1 LGHNA and CDR2 YNFKEQ. The CDR3 sequence is CASSQVPWSGNTIYF.

The CDR3 loop is CASSLKDRTRLGDNEQFF. The chain recombines TRBV28 with TRBJ2-1; absent DNA, TCRdb's TRBD2 call cannot be checked. Germline values: CDR1 MDHEN, CDR2 SYDVKM. There are 18 residues in the CDR3.

The rearrangement uses TRBV13 and TRBJ1-6; TCRdb outputs TRBD1, but without DNA this stays unchecked. This CDR3 spans 16 amino acids. CDR1 and CDR2 (germline): PRHDT, FYEKMQ (reference sequence). Here the CDR3 reads CASSSRDRGPYSPLHF.

This rearrangement joins TRBV29-1 to TRBJ2-2; without DNA, the TCRdb call of TRBD1 cannot be checked. Germline values: CDR1 SQVTM, CDR2 ANQGSEA. The CDR3 is 15 amino acids. CDR3 amino acids: CSVVPAGQGDGELFF.

This chain uses TRBV7-2 with TRBJ1-1; TCRdb gives TRBD1 as the D gene, but with no DNA this cannot be confirmed. CDR3 size: 16 residues. The V gene's germline CDR1 is SGHTA and CDR2 FQGNSA. CDR3 amino acids: CASSSGAGSLDTEAFF.

This rearrangement joins TRBV6-5 to TRBJ2-2. The germline V gene has CDR1 MNHEY and CDR2 SVGAGI. The CDR3 sequence is 16 residues long. This chain's CDR3 is CASSYSIRVDTGELFF.

This chain joins TRBV12-3 or TRBV12-4 and TRBJ2-7. The CDR3 is 12 amino acids. The CDR3 reads CASSAPTYEQYF.

The rearrangement uses TRBV20-1 and TRBJ2-1. The CDR3 is 15 residues long. CDR1 is DFQATT, CDR2 SNEGSKA, per germline (reference sequence). This chain's CDR3 is CSARELAGSYNEQFF.

The chain uses TRBV6-2 or TRBV6-3 and TRBJ2-2; the D call from TCRdb, TRBD2, cannot be confirmed without DNA. CDR1 MNHEY and CDR2 SVGEGT come from the germline V gene. CDR3 length: 15 amino acids. This CDR3 is CASSRAGPTTGELFF.

The chain links TRBV29-1 to TRBJ2-2; TCRdb names TRBD2, which stays unverified in the absence of DNA. The germline V gene encodes CDR1 SQVTM and CDR2 ANQGSEA. This CDR3 region has 14 residues. CDR3 protein: CSGTSGRNTGELFF.

The chain is built from TRBV28 and TRBJ2-2; the D gene TCRdb calls, TRBD2, cannot be checked with no DNA. The CDR3 contains 13 residues. Germline V gene sequence: CDR1 MDHEN, CDR2 SYDVKM. CDR3: CASRGTATGELFF.

This chain links TRBV20-1 with TRBJ2-6; no DNA is available, so the TRBD1 call from TCRdb remains unchecked. Germline V lookup: CDR1 DFQATT, CDR2 SNEGSKA (reference sequence). This CDR3 contains 12 residues. The CDR3: CSANYGTQILTF.

The chain carries TRBV4-3 and TRBJ1-4; the D call from TCRdb, TRBD1, cannot be confirmed without DNA. Germline CDR1 LGHNA, CDR2 YSLEER. The CDR3 is made up of 17 amino acids. CDR3 sequence reads: CASSQDGMGQGYEKLFF.

The chain's CDR3 is CASSSWGARGNGYTF. J is TRBJ1-2 and V is TRBV5-4; TCRdb proposes TRBD1, but this gene call is untestable without DNA. The length of the CDR3 is 15 residues. Looked up from germline, CDR1 is SGHNT and CDR2 is YYREEE (reference sequence).

CDR3 in amino acids: CASRSTGALTDTQYF. This chain uses TRBV5-1 with TRBJ2-3; no DNA is available, so the TRBD1 call from TCRdb remains unchecked. The length of the CDR3 is 15 residues. Germline-derived CDR1 and CDR2 are SGHRS and YFSETQ.

J is TRBJ2-1 and V is TRBV7-9; TCRdb designates TRBD2, a call that cannot be tested without DNA. The CDR3 length is 16 residues. Germline-derived CDR1 and CDR2 are SEHNR and FQNEAQ (reference sequence). CDR3 residues: CASSLGASGRSGEQFF.

This chain links TRBV2 with TRBJ2-7; without DNA, the TCRdb call of TRBD1 cannot be checked. The CDR3 has 14 amino acids. Per germline, CDR1 SNHLY and CDR2 FYNNEI. The CDR3 loop reads CASSDPRLTYEQYF.

J is TRBJ2-7 and V is TRBV7-3. Germline V gene lookup returns CDR1 SGHTA and CDR2 FQGTGA. This CDR3 region has 15 residues. CDR3 in amino acids: CASSPEAGDSYEQYF.

The chain couples TRBV6-1 to TRBJ2-1. Germline lookup yields CDR1 MNHNS and CDR2 SASEGT. This CDR3 contains 16 residues. The CDR3 sequence: CASSEALKDSYNEQFF.

The chain couples TRBV3-1 to TRBJ1-5. Per the germline V gene, CDR1 is LGHDT and CDR2 is YNNKEL (reference sequence). The CDR3 length is 15 residues. This chain's CDR3 is CASSQDKSSNQPQHF.

The V call is TRBV5-1, the J call TRBJ2-7. There are 13 residues in the CDR3. CDR1 is SGHRS, CDR2 YFSETQ, per germline. The CDR3 protein is CASSYRQPYEQYF.

This rearrangement joins TRBV5-1 to TRBJ2-1; as DNA is missing, the TRBD2 call by TCRdb cannot be tested. The CDR3 is 15 amino acids. CDR1 and CDR2 from the germline V gene are SGHRS and YFSETQ. CDR3 residues: CASSYMPGGLNEQFF.

The chain carries TRBV6-1 and TRBJ1-5; TCRdb's D call of TRBD1 is untestable without DNA. The CDR3 spans 14 residues. The germline gives CDR1 MNHNS, CDR2 SASEGT. The CDR3 sequence: CASSEGDGYQPQHF.

The chain has TRBV5-1 and TRBJ2-7; TCRdb proposes TRBD1, but this gene call is untestable without DNA. CDR3 length equals 15 residues. Germline V gene sequence: CDR1 SGHRS, CDR2 YFSETQ. CDR3 loop: CASSYRGTSSYEQYF.